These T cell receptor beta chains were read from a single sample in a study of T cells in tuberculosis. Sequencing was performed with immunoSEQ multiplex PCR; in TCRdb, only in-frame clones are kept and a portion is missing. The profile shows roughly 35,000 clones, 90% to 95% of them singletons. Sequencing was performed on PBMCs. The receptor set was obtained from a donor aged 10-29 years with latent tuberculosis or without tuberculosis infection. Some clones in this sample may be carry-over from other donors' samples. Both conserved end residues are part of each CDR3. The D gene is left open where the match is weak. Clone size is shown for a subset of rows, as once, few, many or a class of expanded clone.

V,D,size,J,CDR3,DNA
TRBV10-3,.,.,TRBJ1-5,CAISEEGGIPPKNQPQHF,TGTGCCATCAGTGAGGAGGGGGGGATACCACCGAAAAATCAGCCCCAGCATTTT
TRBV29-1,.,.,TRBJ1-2,CSVGPGLRAYGYTF,TGCAGCGTTGGACCGGGACTAAGGGCCTATGGCTACACCTTC
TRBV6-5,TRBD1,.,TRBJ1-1,CASSVQRDSPEAFF,TGTGCCAGCAGCGTCCAAAGGGACAGCCCTGAAGCTTTCTTT
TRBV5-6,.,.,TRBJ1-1,CASSKAGATEAFF,TGTGCCAGCAGCAAGGCAGGGGCCACTGAAGCTTTCTTT
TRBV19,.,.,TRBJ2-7,CASSIHGEEQYF,TGTGCCAGTAGTATTCATGGAGAGGAGCAGTACTTC
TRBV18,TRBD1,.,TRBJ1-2,CASSPETGGNYGYTF,TGTGCCAGCTCACCAGAGACAGGGGGCAACTATGGCTACACCTTC
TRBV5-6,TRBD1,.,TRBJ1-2,CASSPADRESHGYTF,TGTGCCAGCAGCCCAGCAGACAGGGAGAGTCATGGCTACACCTTC
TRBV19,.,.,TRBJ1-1,CASSRASMNTEAFF,TGTGCCAGTAGTAGGGCAAGTATGAACACTGAAGCTTTCTTT
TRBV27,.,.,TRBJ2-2,CASTRLGGSMGTGELFF,TGTGCCAGCACCCGCCTCGGGGGTAGTATGGGCACCGGGGAGCTGTTTTTT
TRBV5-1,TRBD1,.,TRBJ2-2,CASSFLGQGNTGELFF,TGCGCCAGCAGCTTTTTGGGACAGGGAAACACCGGGGAGCTGTTTTTT
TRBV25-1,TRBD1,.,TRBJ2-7,CASSLHRGLYLYEQYF,TGTGCCAGCAGTTTACACAGGGGCCTATACCTCTACGAGCAGTACTTC
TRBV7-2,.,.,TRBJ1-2,CASSLRGPSNYGYTF,TGTGCCAGCAGCTTAAGAGGCCCCTCTAACTATGGCTACACCTTC
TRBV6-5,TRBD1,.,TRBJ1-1,CASSYLDREFDTEAFF,TGTGCCAGCAGTTACTTAGACAGGGAATTTGACACTGAAGCTTTCTTT
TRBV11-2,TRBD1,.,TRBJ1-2,CASSLRDRPGGGYTF,TGTGCCAGCAGCTTAAGGGACAGGCCAGGGGGAGGCTACACCTTC
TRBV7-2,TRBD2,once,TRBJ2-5,CASSLVRGGQETQYF,TGTGCCAGCAGCTTAGTTCGGGGGGGTCAAGAGACCCAGTACTTC
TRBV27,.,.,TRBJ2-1,CASSPQVRGTYNEQFF,TGTGCCAGCAGTCCCCAGGTGAGGGGGACCTACAATGAGCAGTTCTTC
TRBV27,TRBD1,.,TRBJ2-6,CASTRQGTNVLTF,TGTGCCAGCACGAGACAGGGCACCAACGTCCTGACTTTC
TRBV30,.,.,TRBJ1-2,CAWSVSTNYGYTF,TGTGCCTGGAGTGTTAGCACTAACTATGGCTACACCTTC
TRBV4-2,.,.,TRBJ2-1,CASSQGREQFF,TGTGCCAGCAGCCAAGGGAGGGAGCAGTTCTTC
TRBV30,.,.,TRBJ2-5,CAWSVRRGWETQYF,TGTGCCTGGAGTGTCAGGCGGGGATGGGAGACCCAGTACTTC
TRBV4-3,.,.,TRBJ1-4,CASSQDWGRRVSFEKLFF,TGCGCCAGCAGCCAAGATTGGGGTAGGAGGGTATCTTTCGAAAAACTGTTTTTT
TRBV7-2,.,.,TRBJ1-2,CASSLEGGQNYGYTF,TGTGCCAGCAGCTTAGAGGGGGGGCAGAACTATGGCTACACCTTC
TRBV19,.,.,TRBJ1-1,CASSIRQSEAFF,TGTGCCAGTAGTATTCGACAGTCTGAAGCTTTCTTT
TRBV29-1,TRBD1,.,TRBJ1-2,CSVLRDRDRLYGYTF,TGCAGCGTCCTCCGGGACAGAGATCGTCTCTATGGCTACACCTTC
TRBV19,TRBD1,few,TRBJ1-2,CASSIDLGTGYGYTF,TGTGCCAGTAGTATAGATCTGGGGACAGGGTATGGCTACACCTTC
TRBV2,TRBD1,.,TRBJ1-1,CASSPSGDRASTEAFF,TGTGCCAGCAGTCCCAGCGGGGACAGGGCTAGCACTGAAGCTTTCTTT
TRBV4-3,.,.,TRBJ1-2,CASSQNPDSRTYGYTF,TGCGCCAGCAGCCAGAACCCGGACAGCCGAACCTATGGCTACACCTTC
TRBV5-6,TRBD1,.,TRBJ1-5,CASSSGGQGARQPQHF,TGTGCCAGCAGCTCGGGGGGACAGGGGGCGCGTCAGCCCCAGCATTTT